The 22 T cell receptor beta chains given below trace back to one sample, sequenced in a study of blood T cell repertoires in COVID-19. TCRdb's table, derived via immunoSEQ multiplex PCR, lists solely in-frame clones and lacks some. In the table there are tens of thousands of clones, around 90% of which are singletons. Sequencing was performed on peripheral blood. The receptors were sampled from a human donor in a cohort sampled during active COVID-19.

As to this clone: At one end, the junction sequence differs from germline, possibly due to a read error. The rearrangement links TRBV13 to TRBJ2-6, with D maybe TRBD2 (5 bases). The CDR3 runs to 16 residues. CDR1 and CDR2 (germline): PRHDT, FYEKMQ (reference sequence). The CDR3 sequence: CASSLGPAGGANVLTF. The CDR3 DNA follows: TGTGCCAGCAGCCTAGGGCCGGCGGGTGGGGCCAACGTCCTGACTTTC.

The chain carries TRBV7-8 and TRBJ1-6, with 7 bases lining up with TRBD1. V shed 1 base, J shed 7 bases, and the junction held 4 bases outside the gene matches. The CDR3 extends over 15 amino acids. The V gene's germline CDR1 is SGHVS and CDR2 FQNEAQ. The CDR3 spells CASSLVQGMNSPLHF. CDR3 bases: TGTGCCAGCAGCTTAGTACAGGGGATGAATTCACCCCTCCACTTT.

This sequence joins TRBV27 and TRBJ2-6, with 7 positions matching TRBD1. The V gene end was trimmed by 3 bases and the J gene end by 4 bases; junction bases not matched to a gene: 9. Germline V gives CDR1 MNHEY, CDR2 SMNVEV (reference sequence). This CDR3 has 17 amino acids. CDR3 loop: CASSFTTGFSGANVLTF. Written as DNA, the CDR3 is TGTGCCAGCAGTTTCACGACAGGGTTTTCAGGGGCCAACGTCCTGACTTTC. The variable domain in full, with the rest retrieved from reference TRBV27 and TRBJ2-6, is EAQVTQNPRYLITVTGKKLTVTCSQNMNHEYMSWYRQDPGLGLRQIYYSMNVEVTDKGDVPEGYKVSRKEKRNFPLILESPSPNQTSLYFCASSFTTGFSGANVLTFGAGSRLTVL.

The gene calls are TRBV9 and TRBJ2-7; 7 nucleotides align to TRBD1. Per the germline V gene, CDR1 is SGDLS and CDR2 is YYNGEE. V lost 0 bases and J lost 5; bases outside the gene matches: 11. This CDR3 is 16 amino acids long. The CDR3 loop reads CASSVAPGTVSDEQYF. Here the CDR3 DNA reads TGTGCCAGCAGCGTAGCCCCCGGGACAGTATCCGACGAGCAGTACTTC.

Turning to this clone: The junction does not match germline at one end; this may be a read error. The CDR3 nucleotides read TGTGCCAGCAGTCTTTCGACTGGAGCTTTCTTT. Its protein product is CASSLSTGAFF. V gene TRBV6-6 combines with J gene TRBJ1-1; D not certain. CDR1 MNHNY and CDR2 SVGAGI come from the germline V gene (reference sequence). CDR3 size: 11 residues.

This clone has a handful of counts. CDR3 DNA sequence: TGCGCCAGCCGGCCGAACTATAATCAGCCCCAGCATTTT. It translates to CASRPNYNQPQHF. The chain couples TRBV10-2 to TRBJ1-5; D remains unclear. This CDR3 is built from 13 residues. Trimming stripped 8 bases from V and 4 bases from J, with 12 bases between. The germline V gene encodes CDR1 WSHSY and CDR2 SAAADI.

J is TRBJ2-7 and V is TRBV29-1; D is perhaps TRBD2 (5 bases). V lost 1 base and J 1 base, leaving 14 bases between the germline ends. The CDR3 consists of 15 residues. CDR1 is SQVTM and CDR2 is ANQGSEA in the germline V gene. In DNA form, the CDR3 reads TGCAGCGTTGAAGCGTCGACTACCGAATCCTACGAGCAGTACTTC. This sequence encodes CSVEASTTESYEQYF.

This clone was seen once. The J gene is TRBJ1-1, the V gene TRBV5-1; D ambiguous. V was pared by 9 bases and J by 6 bases, with 21 bases between. The CDR3 runs to 14 residues. CDR1 is SGHRS, CDR2 YFSETQ, per germline. The CDR3 protein is CATSRGSLDAEAFF. The CDR3 nucleotides read TGCGCCACCTCCCGCGGCAGTTTAGACGCTGAAGCTTTCTTT.

The V gene is TRBV19, the J gene TRBJ1-4; tentatively, D is TRBD1 (5 bases). Germline values: CDR1 LNHDA, CDR2 SQIVND (reference sequence). Trimming removed 3 bases from V and 6 bases from J, with 11 bases in between. The CDR3 extends over 14 amino acids. CDR3 in amino acids: CASSIGQGDEKLFF. The CDR3 nucleotides are TGTGCCAGTAGTATTGGCCAGGGTGATGAAAAACTGTTTTTT. Full variable domain (missing parts from reference TRBV19 and TRBJ1-4): DGGITQSPKYLFRKEGQNVTLSCEQNLNHDAMYWYRQDPGQGLRLIYYSQIVNDFQKGDIAEGYSVSREKKESFPLTVTSAQKNPTAFYLCASSIGQGDEKLFFGSGTQLSVL.

The rearrangement uses TRBV9 and TRBJ1-2; D possibly corresponds to TRBD1 (5 bases). Trimming removed 0 bases from V and 4 bases from J, with 22 bases in between. The CDR3 covers 18 residues. The germline gives CDR1 SGDLS, CDR2 YYNGEE. In DNA, the CDR3 is TGTGCCAGCAGCGTAGCCTATTTGTCCGGGGGTGACTCCTATGGCTACACCTTC. It codes for CASSVAYLSGGDSYGYTF.

This chain connects TRBV5-1 to TRBJ2-5; the D is unclear. CDR3 length: 13 residues. The germline CDR1 and CDR2 sequences are SGHRS and YFSETQ. Trimming removed 5 bases from V and 0 bases from J, with 8 bases in between. In DNA, the CDR3 is TGCGCCAGCAGTATGGGCTACCAAGAGACCCAGTACTTC. As protein: CASSMGYQETQYF.

The V gene is TRBV6-6, the J gene TRBJ2-5, with D possibly matching TRBD2 (6 bases). Germline V gives CDR1 MNHNY, CDR2 SVGAGI (reference sequence). This CDR3 has 14 amino acids. V was pared by 2 bases and J by 2 bases, with 9 bases between. CDR3 region: CASSYRAGQETQYF. In nucleotides, the CDR3 is TGTGCCAGCAGTTACAGGGCGGGGCAAGAGACCCAGTACTTC.

The chain joins TRBV18 to TRBJ1-1; 7 bases line up with TRBD1. The CDR3 length is 13 residues. With 5 bases clipped from V and 3 bases from J, the junction kept 3 bases outside the gene matches. Germline CDR1 and CDR2: KGHSH and LQKENI. The CDR3 sequence: CASSLTGDTEAFF. In DNA form, the CDR3 reads TGTGCCAGCTCATTAACAGGGGACACTGAAGCTTTCTTT. The full variable domain, with the rest looked up from reference TRBV18 and TRBJ1-1, is NAGVMQNPRHLVRRRGQEARLRCSPMKGHSHVYWYRQLPEEGLKFMVYLQKENIIDESGMPKERFSAEFPKEGPSILRIQQVVRGDSAAYFCASSLTGDTEAFFGQGTRLTVV.

The J gene is TRBJ1-1, the V gene TRBV11-2; D uncertain. Trimming took 5 bases from V and 1 from J, leaving 26 bases between them. Per the germline V gene, CDR1 is SGHAT and CDR2 is FQNNGV. The CDR3 has 19 amino acids. CDR3 protein: CASSPRKLLGIRTNTEAFF. The DNA for the CDR3 is TGTGCCAGCAGCCCCCGGAAACTATTGGGTATTCGCACGAACACTGAAGCTTTCTTT.

V is TRBV4-3 and J is TRBJ1-2, with 7 nucleotides matching TRBD1. With 4 bases clipped from V and 0 bases from J, the junction kept 11 bases outside the gene matches. The CDR3 covers 17 residues. Germline V gene data show CDR1 as LGHNA and CDR2 as YSLEER. The CDR3 protein is CASSLDWLGQPNYGYTF. The CDR3 nucleotides read TGCGCCAGCAGCCTCGACTGGTTGGGACAGCCTAACTATGGCTACACCTTC.

The rearrangement joins TRBV19 to TRBJ1-2; 11 bases map to TRBD1. V shed 5 bases, J shed 4 bases, and the junction held 6 bases outside the gene matches. The CDR3 has 15 amino acids. Germline lookup yields CDR1 LNHDA and CDR2 SQIVND (reference sequence). The CDR3 here is CASSSRGQGAYGYTF. The DNA of the CDR3 is TGTGCCAGTAGTTCCCGCGGACAGGGGGCCTATGGCTACACCTTC. Looking up the rest from reference TRBV19 and TRBJ1-2 gives the full variable domain: DGGITQSPKYLFRKEGQNVTLSCEQNLNHDAMYWYRQDPGQGLRLIYYSQIVNDFQKGDIAEGYSVSREKKESFPLTVTSAQKNPTAFYLCASSSRGQGAYGYTFGSGTRLTVV.

This chain connects TRBV5-1 to TRBJ1-1; the D is unclear. Germline V lookup: CDR1 SGHRS, CDR2 YFSETQ. V was trimmed by 4 bases and J by 4 bases, leaving 11 bases between them. This CDR3 is 13 amino acids long. CDR3 sequence (DNA): TGCGCCAGCAGCCCCGACTCGATCACTGAAGCTTTCTTT. Protein product: CASSPDSITEAFF.

The chain carries TRBV10-1 and TRBJ1-3; D uncertain. This CDR3 has 14 residues. V lost 0 bases, J lost 9 bases, and 12 bases lay in between. Germline V gene data show CDR1 as WNHNN and CDR2 as SYGVQD (reference sequence). The DNA of the CDR3 is TGCGCCAGCAGTGAGTCAGCGCTTTGGAGCACCATATATTTT. It is translated as CASSESALWSTIYF.

J is TRBJ1-2 and V is TRBV29-1; 9 nucleotides align to TRBD1. The CDR3 length is 15 residues. J lost 5 bases, V lost 0 bases, and 7 bases had no gene match. The germline V gene has CDR1 SQVTM and CDR2 ANQGSEA. CDR3 amino acids: CSVEDGTGPGYGYTF. The CDR3 nucleotides read TGCAGCGTTGAAGACGGGACAGGGCCTGGGTATGGCTACACCTTC.

This sequence joins TRBV5-1 and TRBJ2-1; 9 bases are a match to TRBD1. Germline CDR1 SGHRS, CDR2 YFSETQ. This CDR3 has 16 residues. With 4 bases clipped from V and 4 bases from J, the junction kept 9 bases outside the gene matches. CDR3 sequence (DNA): TGCGCCAGCAGCCTATGGGGACAGGGCGGGTACAATGAGCAGTTCTTC. Its protein product is CASSLWGQGGYNEQFF.

Concerning this clone: The sample carries other DNA sequences with the same CDR3. This chain joins TRBV3-1 (or the pseudogene TRBV3-2) and TRBJ2-7; 8 bases are shared with TRBD1. CDR1 is LGHDT, CDR2 YNNKEL, per germline (reference sequence). The CDR3 is 14 amino acids. V was clipped by 1 base and J by 1 base; unmatched bases: 0. The CDR3 DNA reads as TGTGCCAGCAGCCAAGGGACAGGGTCCTACGAGCAGTACTTC. It specifies CASSQGTGSYEQYF.

The rearrangement links TRBV5-1 to TRBJ1-5, with 7 bases identical to TRBD1. Germline V gene data show CDR1 as SGHRS and CDR2 as YFSETQ. With V trimmed by 4 bases and J by 3 bases, 4 bases remained unmatched. This CDR3 is 14 amino acids long. CDR3 sequence: CASSQGTDNQPQHF. The CDR3 DNA sequence: TGCGCCAGCAGCCAAGGGACAGACAATCAGCCCCAGCATTTT. The variable domain in full, with the rest retrieved from reference TRBV5-1 and TRBJ1-5, is KAGVTQTPRYLIKTRGQQVTLSCSPISGHRSVSWYQQTPGQGLQFLFEYFSETQRNKGNFPGRFSGRQFSNSRSEMNVSTLELGDSALYLCASSQGTDNQPQHFGDGTRLSIL.